The 2 T cell receptor beta chains below all came from one sample that was sequenced in a study of T-cell memory formation after mild COVID-19. TCRdb re-called the 5' RACE reads through MiXCR, storing one row per CDR3 protein. The profile shows around 200,000 distinct CDR3 sequences, less than 20% of them singletons. The sequenced sample consisted of PBMCs or a T cell subset sorted from them (not recorded which). The origin of the receptors is a man aged 18 to 35 who had mild COVID-19 (a few samples of this study predate the infection). Cell type and time point are not known.

This clonotype was observed a few times. Here the CDR3 reads CSARDRGYSPLHF. For the CDR3, the DNA is TGCAGTGCCCGGGACAGGGGTTATTCACCCCTCCACTTT. The chain recombines TRBV20-1 with TRBJ1-6; 10 bases match TRBD1. J was trimmed by 8 bases and V by 6 bases; bases with no gene match: 4. Germline-derived CDR1 and CDR2 are DFQATT and SNEGSKA (reference sequence). This CDR3 region has 13 residues.

This clonotype has only a few counts. This sequence joins TRBV5-1 and TRBJ1-2; no firm D call. There are 15 residues in the CDR3. Per the germline V gene, CDR1 is SGHRS and CDR2 is YFSETQ. Trimming shortened V by 4 bases and J by 0 bases, and 13 bases separated the two germline ends. The CDR3 spells CASSVTRSANYGYTF. The DNA for the CDR3 is TGCGCCAGCAGCGTAACACGTTCAGCTAACTATGGCTACACCTTC.